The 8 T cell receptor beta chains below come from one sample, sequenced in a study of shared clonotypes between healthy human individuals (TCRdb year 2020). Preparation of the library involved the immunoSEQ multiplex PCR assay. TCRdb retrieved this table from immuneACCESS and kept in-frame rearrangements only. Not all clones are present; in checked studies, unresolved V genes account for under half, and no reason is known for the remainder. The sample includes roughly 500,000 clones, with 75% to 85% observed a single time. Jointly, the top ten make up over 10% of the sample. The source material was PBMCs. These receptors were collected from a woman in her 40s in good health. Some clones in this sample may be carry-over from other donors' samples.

The CDR3 is CASPGTKGETQYF. The CDR3 DNA sequence: TGTGCCAGCCCCGGGACCAAAGGAGAGACCCAGTACTTC. This chain links TRBV2 with TRBJ2-5; the D call may be TRBD1 or TRBD2 (5 bases each). CDR3 size: 13 residues. Trimming took 8 bases from V and 4 from J, leaving 14 bases between them. Germline assignment: CDR1 SNHLY and CDR2 FYNNEI.

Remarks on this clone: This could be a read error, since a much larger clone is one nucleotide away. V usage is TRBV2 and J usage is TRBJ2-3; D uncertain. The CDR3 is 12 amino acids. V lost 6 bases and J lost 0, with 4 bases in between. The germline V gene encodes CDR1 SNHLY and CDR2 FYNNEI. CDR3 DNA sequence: TGTGCCAGCAGCTATAGCACAGATACGCAGTATTTT. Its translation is CASSYSTDTQYF.

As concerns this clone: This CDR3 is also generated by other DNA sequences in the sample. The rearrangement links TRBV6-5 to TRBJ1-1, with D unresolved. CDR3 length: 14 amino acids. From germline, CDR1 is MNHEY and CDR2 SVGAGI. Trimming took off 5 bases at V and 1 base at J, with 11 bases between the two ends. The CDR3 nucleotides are TGTGCCAGCAGTCCCCCCGGGAGGAACACTGAAGCTTTCTTT. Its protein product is CASSPPGRNTEAFF.

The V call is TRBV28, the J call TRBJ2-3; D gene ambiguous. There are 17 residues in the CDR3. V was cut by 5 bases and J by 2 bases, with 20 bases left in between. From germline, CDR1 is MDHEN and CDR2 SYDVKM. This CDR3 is CASSPMTTGVFTDTQYF. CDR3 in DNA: TGTGCCAGCAGTCCGATGACAACTGGGGTATTCACAGATACGCAGTATTTT.

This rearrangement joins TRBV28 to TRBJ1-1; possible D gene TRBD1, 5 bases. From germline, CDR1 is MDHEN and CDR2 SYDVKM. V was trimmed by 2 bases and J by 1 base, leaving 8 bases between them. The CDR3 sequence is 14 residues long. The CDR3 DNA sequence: TGTGCCAGCAGTTTAAGCGACAGGAACACTGAAGCTTTCTTT. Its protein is CASSLSDRNTEAFF.

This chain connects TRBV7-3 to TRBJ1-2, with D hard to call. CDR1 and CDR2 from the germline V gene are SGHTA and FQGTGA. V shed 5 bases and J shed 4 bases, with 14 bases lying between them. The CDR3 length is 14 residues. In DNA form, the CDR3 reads TGTGCCAGCAGCATCGATGAGCGGGCCTATGGCTACACCTTC. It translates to CASSIDERAYGYTF.

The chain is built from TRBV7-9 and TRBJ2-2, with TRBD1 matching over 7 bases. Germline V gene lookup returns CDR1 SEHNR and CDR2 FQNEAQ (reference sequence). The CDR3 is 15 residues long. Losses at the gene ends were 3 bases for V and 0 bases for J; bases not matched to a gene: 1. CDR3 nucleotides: TGTGCCAGCAGCTTGCAGGGGGCGAACACCGGGGAGCTGTTTTTT. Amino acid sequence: CASSLQGANTGELFF.

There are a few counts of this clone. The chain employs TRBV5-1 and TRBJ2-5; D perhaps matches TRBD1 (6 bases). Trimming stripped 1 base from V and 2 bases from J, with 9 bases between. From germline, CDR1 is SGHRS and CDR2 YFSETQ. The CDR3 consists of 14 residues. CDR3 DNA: TGCGCCAGCAGCTTGCAGGGGCGGCAAGAGACCCAGTACTTC. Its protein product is CASSLQGRQETQYF.